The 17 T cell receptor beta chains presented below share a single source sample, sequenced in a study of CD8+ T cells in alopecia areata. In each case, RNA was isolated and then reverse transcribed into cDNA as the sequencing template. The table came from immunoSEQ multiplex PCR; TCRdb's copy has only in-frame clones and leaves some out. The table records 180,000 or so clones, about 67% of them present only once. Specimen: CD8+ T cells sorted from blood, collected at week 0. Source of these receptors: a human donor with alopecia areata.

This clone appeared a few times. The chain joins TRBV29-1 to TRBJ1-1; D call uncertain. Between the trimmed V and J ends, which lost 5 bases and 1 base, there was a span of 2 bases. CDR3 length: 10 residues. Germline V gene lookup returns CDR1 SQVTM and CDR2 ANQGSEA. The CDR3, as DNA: TGCAGCGTTCGGAACACTGAAGCTTTCTTT. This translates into CSVRNTEAFF.

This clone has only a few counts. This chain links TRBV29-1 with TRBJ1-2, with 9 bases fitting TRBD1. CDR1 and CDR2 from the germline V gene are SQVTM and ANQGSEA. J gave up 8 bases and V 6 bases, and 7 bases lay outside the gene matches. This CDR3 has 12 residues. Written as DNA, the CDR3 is TGCAGCGTGATACAGGGGGCGCAGGGCTACACCTTC. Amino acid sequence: CSVIQGAQGYTF. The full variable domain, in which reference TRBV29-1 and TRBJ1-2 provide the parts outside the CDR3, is SAVISQKPSRDICQRGTSLTIQCQVDSQVTMMFWYRQQPGQSLTLIATANQGSEATYESGFVIDKFPISRPNLTFSTLTVSNMSPEDSSIYLCSVIQGAQGYTFGSGTRLTVV.

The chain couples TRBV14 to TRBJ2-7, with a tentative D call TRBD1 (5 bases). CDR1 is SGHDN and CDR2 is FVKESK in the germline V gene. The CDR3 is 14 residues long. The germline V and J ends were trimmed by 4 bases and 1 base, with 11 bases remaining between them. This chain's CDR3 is CASSLQGWSYEQYF. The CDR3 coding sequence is TGTGCCAGCAGCCTGCAGGGCTGGTCCTACGAGCAGTACTTC.

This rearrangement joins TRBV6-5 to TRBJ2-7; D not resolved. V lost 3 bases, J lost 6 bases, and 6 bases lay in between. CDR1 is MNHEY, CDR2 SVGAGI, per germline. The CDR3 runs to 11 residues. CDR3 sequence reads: CASSYHSEQYF. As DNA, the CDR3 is TGTGCCAGCAGTTATCACAGCGAGCAGTACTTC.

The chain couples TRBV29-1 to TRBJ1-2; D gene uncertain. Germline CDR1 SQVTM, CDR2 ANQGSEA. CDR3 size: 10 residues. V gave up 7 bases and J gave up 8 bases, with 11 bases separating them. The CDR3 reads CSAGREGYTF. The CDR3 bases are TGCAGCGCCGGAAGGGAGGGCTACACCTTC.

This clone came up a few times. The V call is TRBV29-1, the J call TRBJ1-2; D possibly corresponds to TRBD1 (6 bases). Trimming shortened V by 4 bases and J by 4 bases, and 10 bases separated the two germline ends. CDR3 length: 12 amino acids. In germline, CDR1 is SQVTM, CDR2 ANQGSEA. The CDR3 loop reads CSVGTDSYGYTF. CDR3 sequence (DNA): TGCAGCGTTGGGACAGACAGCTATGGCTACACCTTC.

The CDR3 nucleotides read TGCGCCAGCAGCCAACAAGAGGGGACAGGGTTCGATGGCTACACCTTC. Its protein is CASSQQEGTGFDGYTF. The V and J genes are TRBV4-1 and TRBJ1-2; TRBD1 matches at 9 bases. Unmatched junction bases numbered 10, after V lost 2 bases and J lost 6 bases. CDR3 length: 16 amino acids. Germline-derived CDR1 and CDR2 are MGHRA and YSYEKL.

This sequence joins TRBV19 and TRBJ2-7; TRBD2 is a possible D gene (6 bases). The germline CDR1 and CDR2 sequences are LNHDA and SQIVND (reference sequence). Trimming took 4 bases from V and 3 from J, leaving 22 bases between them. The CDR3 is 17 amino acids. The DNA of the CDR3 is TGTGCCAGTAGTAGTTCTTTTGGCGGGGAATACCTCTACGAGCAGTACTTC. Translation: CASSSSFGGEYLYEQYF.

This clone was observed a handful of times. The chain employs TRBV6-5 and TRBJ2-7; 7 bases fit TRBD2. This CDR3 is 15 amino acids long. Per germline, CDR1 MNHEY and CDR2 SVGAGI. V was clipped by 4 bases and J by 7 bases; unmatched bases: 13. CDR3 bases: TGTGCCAGCAGTTCTTGGACGGGGGGAGGAGGAGAGCAGTACTTC. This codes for CASSSWTGGGGEQYF.

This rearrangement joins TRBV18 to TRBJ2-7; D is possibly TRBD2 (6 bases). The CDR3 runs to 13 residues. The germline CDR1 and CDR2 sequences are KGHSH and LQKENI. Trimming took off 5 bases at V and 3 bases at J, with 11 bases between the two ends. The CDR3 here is CASSILGGYEQYF. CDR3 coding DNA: TGTGCCAGCTCAATCTTGGGGGGCTACGAGCAGTACTTC.

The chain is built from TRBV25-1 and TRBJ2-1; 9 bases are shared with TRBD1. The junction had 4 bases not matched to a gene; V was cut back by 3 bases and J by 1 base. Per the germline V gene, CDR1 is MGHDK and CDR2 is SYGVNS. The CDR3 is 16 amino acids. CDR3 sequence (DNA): TGTGCCAGCAGTGACCCGACAGGGGGTTCCTACAATGAGCAGTTCTTC. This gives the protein CASSDPTGGSYNEQFF.

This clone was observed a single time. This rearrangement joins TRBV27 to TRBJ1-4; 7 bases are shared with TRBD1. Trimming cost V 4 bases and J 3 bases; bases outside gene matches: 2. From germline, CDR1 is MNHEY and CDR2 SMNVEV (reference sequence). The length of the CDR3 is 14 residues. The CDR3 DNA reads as TGTGCCAGCAGTTGGACAGGTGCTAATGAAAAACTGTTTTTT. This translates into CASSWTGANEKLFF.

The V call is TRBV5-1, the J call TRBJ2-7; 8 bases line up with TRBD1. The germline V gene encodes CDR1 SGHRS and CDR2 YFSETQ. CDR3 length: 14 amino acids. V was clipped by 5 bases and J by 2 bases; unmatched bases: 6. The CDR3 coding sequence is TGCGCCAGCAGATTGACAGGGGAAGCCTACGAGCAGTACTTC. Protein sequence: CASRLTGEAYEQYF.

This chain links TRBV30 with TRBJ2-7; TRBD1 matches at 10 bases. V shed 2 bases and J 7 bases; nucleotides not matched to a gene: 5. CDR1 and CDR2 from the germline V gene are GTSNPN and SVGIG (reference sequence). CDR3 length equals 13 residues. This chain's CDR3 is CAWSMGQGWEQYF. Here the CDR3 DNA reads TGTGCCTGGAGTATGGGACAGGGGTGGGAGCAGTACTTC.

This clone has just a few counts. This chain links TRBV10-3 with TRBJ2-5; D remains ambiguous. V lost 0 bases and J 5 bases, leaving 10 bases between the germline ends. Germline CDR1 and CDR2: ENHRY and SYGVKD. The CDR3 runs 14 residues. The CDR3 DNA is TGTGCCATCAGTGAGTCTGTCCAAACGGAGACCCAGTACTTC. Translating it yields CAISESVQTETQYF.

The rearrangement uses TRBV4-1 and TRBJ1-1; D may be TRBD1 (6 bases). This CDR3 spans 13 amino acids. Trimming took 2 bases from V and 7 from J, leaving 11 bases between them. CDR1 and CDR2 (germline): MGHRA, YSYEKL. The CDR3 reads CASSQLVDSEAFF. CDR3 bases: TGCGCCAGCAGCCAACTAGTGGACAGTGAAGCTTTCTTT.

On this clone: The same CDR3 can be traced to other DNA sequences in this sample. The DNA of the CDR3 is TGTGCCAGCAGCTCGACAGCCTACGAGCAGTACTTC. This codes for CASSSTAYEQYF. The chain combines TRBV5-6 with TRBJ2-7, with TRBD1 as a possible D gene (5 bases). Germline V lookup: CDR1 SGHDT, CDR2 YYEEEE. This CDR3 region has 12 residues. V was cut by 3 bases and J by 2 bases, with 6 bases left in between.